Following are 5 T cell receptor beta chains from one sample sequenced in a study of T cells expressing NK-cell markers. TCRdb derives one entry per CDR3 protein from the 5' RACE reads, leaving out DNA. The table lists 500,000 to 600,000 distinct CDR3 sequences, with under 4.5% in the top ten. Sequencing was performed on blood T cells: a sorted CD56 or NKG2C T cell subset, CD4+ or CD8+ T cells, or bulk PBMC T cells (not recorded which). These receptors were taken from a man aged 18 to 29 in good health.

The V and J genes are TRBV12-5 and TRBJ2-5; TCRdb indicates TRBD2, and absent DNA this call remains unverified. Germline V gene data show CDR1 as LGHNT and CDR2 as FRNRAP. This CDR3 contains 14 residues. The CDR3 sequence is CASGWTGPLETQYF.

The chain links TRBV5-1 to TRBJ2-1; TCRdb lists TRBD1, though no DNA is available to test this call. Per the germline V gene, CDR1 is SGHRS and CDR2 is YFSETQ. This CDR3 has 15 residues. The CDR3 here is CASSYPDGLGDEQFF.

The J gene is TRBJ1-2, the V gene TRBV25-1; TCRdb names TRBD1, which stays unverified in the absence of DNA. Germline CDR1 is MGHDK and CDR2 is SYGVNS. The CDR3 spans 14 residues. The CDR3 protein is CASSEPGASADYTF.

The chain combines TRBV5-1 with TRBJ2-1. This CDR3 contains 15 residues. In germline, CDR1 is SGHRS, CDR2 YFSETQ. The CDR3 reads CASSLVDTAYNEQFF. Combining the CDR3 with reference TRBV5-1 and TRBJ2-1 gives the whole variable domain KAGVTQTPRYLIKTRGQQVTLSCSPISGHRSVSWYQQTPGQGLQFLFEYFSETQRNKGNFPGRFSGRQFSNSRSEMNVSTLELGDSALYLCASSLVDTAYNEQFFGPGTRLTVL.

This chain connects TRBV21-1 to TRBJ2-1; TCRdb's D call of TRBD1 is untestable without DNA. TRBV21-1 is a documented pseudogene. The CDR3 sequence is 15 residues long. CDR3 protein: CASSKWQGVLNEQFF.